The clone carrying this T cell receptor (beta chain) was seen many times. Its antigen remains unidentified. The data stem from a study of T cells in Graves' hyperthyroidism and ophthalmopathy. Study-wide results and limits: Ophthalmopathy prediction by the model preceded onset by a median roughly 6 months. Blood also held most thyroid clonotypes expanded beyond 0.001.

Amplification targeted TCR beta CDR3 regions from RNA transcripts. The HTBI set primed first-round TCR CDR3 RT-PCR. TCRdb re-called the multiplex PCR reads through MiXCR, storing one row per CDR3 protein. The repertoire holds hundreds of thousands of distinct CDR3 sequences, with around 20% as singletons. Disease duration was under 3 months in the ophthalmopathy patients, who also had a Clinical Activity Score of at least 3 and a NOSPECS grade of at least 4. The diagnoses drew upon clinical symptoms, serum thyroxine and TRAb, thyroid ultrasound and orbital computed tomography. This TCR was sampled from a man aged 35 to 55 with Graves' ophthalmopathy. Sequencing used blood.

The CDR3, as DNA: TGCGCCAGCAGCCAATACCACCAAGAGACCCAGTACTTC. Translated: CASSQYHQETQYF. The chain links TRBV4-1 to TRBJ2-5, with D hard to call. CDR1 MGHRA and CDR2 YSYEKL come from the germline V gene. The CDR3 is 13 amino acids. Deletions cut 2 bases from V and 0 bases from J, with 4 bases between.